A selection of T cell receptor beta chains follows, all from one sample in a study of blood T cell repertoires in COVID-19. The data were produced by immunoSEQ multiplex PCR, yet TCRdb's version contains in-frame clones alone and is incomplete. The sample records nearly 250,000 clones, about 90% being singletons. Specimen: PBMCs or T cells enriched from blood (not recorded which). These receptors all stem from a man over 45 who had been exposed to COVID-19. The CDR3 runs from the conserved cysteine through the conserved F or W. The size field is filled for only some rows; it gives once, few, many or a size class.

V	J	size	CDR3
TRBV28	TRBJ2-2	NA	CASSYLANTGELFF
TRBV10-3	TRBJ2-3	NA	CAISDRDSPTDTQYF
TRBV28	TRBJ1-2	NA	CASSPSFLTYYGYTF
TRBV11-3	TRBJ1-2	NA	CASSDPGEGYTF
TRBV7-8	TRBJ2-1	NA	CASSLVGSGVSYNEQFF
TRBV7-9	TRBJ1-4	NA	CASSPRGATNEKLFF
TRBV4-2	TRBJ2-3	NA	CASSQEPAGDTQYF
TRBV3-1/TRBV3-2	TRBJ1-2	NA	CASSLGRGIYGYTF
TRBV5-4	TRBJ1-6	once	CASSLAIGPRDYNSPLHF
TRBV24-1	TRBJ1-2	once	CATSDARQGEFGYTF
TRBV6-5	TRBJ2-1	NA	CASRLVGEQFF
TRBV11-3	TRBJ1-6	NA	CASSFLGGSPLHF
TRBV5-1	TRBJ1-3	NA	CASSLGGSGNTIYF
TRBV24-1	TRBJ2-1	NA	CATRGLAGVGEQFF
TRBV18	TRBJ2-3	NA	CASSPVLAGGSSTDTQYF
TRBV29-1	TRBJ2-3	NA	CSVAAHRLARTDTQYF
TRBV11-2	TRBJ2-1	NA	CASSLGLLGGGEQFF
TRBV5-1	TRBJ1-2	NA	CASSLQGEDGYTF
TRBV28	TRBJ1-2	NA	CASISLGQSYGYTF
TRBV11-1	TRBJ1-2	NA	CASSETTGYYGYTF
TRBV13	TRBJ1-2	NA	CASSFDRGTGGYTF
TRBV5-1	TRBJ2-4	NA	CASSFLGQGANIQYF
TRBV2	TRBJ1-5	NA	CASKADYQPQHF
TRBV2	TRBJ1-1	NA	CASTRDRANTEAFF
TRBV24-1	TRBJ1-5	NA	CATSESTGSLQPQHF
TRBV4-1	TRBJ1-4	NA	CASSQDGQEFEKLFF
TRBV29-1	TRBJ2-2	NA	CSAGLRMGELFF
TRBV7-8	TRBJ2-3	NA	CASSSGTGMGATDTQYF
TRBV11-3	TRBJ1-3	NA	CASSLDPAGNTIYF
TRBV3-1/TRBV3-2	TRBJ2-3	few	CASREQGGGTDTQYF
TRBV6-5	TRBJ1-5	NA	CASSRDRGNGQPQHF
TRBV29-1	TRBJ2-2	NA	CSVGTGMDGELFF
TRBV6-5	TRBJ1-2	once	CASSSPKQGIYGYTF
TRBV9	TRBJ2-2	NA	CASSAFPLYTGELFF